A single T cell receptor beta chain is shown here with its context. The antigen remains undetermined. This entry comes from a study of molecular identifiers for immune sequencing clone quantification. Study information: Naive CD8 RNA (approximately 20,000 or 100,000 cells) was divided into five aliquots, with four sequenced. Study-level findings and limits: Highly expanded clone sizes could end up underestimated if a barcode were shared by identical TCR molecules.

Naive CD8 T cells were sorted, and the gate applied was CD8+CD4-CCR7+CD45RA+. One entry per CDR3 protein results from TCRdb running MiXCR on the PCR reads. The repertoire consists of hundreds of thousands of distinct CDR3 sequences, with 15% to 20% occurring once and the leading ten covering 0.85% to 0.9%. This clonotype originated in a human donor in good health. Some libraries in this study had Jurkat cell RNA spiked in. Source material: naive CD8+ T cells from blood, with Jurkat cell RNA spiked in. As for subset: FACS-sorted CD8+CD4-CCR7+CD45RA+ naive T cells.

CDR3 sequence: CASSVLAGNEQFF. CDR3 in DNA: TGTGCCAGCAGCGTACTAGCGGGGAATGAGCAGTTCTTC. The rearrangement links TRBV9 to TRBJ2-1; 9 nucleotides agree with TRBD2. Germline V gene sequence: CDR1 SGDLS, CDR2 YYNGEE. The J segment lost 7 bases and the V segment lost 1 base, leaving 0 bases of the junction unmatched. This CDR3 has 13 amino acids.